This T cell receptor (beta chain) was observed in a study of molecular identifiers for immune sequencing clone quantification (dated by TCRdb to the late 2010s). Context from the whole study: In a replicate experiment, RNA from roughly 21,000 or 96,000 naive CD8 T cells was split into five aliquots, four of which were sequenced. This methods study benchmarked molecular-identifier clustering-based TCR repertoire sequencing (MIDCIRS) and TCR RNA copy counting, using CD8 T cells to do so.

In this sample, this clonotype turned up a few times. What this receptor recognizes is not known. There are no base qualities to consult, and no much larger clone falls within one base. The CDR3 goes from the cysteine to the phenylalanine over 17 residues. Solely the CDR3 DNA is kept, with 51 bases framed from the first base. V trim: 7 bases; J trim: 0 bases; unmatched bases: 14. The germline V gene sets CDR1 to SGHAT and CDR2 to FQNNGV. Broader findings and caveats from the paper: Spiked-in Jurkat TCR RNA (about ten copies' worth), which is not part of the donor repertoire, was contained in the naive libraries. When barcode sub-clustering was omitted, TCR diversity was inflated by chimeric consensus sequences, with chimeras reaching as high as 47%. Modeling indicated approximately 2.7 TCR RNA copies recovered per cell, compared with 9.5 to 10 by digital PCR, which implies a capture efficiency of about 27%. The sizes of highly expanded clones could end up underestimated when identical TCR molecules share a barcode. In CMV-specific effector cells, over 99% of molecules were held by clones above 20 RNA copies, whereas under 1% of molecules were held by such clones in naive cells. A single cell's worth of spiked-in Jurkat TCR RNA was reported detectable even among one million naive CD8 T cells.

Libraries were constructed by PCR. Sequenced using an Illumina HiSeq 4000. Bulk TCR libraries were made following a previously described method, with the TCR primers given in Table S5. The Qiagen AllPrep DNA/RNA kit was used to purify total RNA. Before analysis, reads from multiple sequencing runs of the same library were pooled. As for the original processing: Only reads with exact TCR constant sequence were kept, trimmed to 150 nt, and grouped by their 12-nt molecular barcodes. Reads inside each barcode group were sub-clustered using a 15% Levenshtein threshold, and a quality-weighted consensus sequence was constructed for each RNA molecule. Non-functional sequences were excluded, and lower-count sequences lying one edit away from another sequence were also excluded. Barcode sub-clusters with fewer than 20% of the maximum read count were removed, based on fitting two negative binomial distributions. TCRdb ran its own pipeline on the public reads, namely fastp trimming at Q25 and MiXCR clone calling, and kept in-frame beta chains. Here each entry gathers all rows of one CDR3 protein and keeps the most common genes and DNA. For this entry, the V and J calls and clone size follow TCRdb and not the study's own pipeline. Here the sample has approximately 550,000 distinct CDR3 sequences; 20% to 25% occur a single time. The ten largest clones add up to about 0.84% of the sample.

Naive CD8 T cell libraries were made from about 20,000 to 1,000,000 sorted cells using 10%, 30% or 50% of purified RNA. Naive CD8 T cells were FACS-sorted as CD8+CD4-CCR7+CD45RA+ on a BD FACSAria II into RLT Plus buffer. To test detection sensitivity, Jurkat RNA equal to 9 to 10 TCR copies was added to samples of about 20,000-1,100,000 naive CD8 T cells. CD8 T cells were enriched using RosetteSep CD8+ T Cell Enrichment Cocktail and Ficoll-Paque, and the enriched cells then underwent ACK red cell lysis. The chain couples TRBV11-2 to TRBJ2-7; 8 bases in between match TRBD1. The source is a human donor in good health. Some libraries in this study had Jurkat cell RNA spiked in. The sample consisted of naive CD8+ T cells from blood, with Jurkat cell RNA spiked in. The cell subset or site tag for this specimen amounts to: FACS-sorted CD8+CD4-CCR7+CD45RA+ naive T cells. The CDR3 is CASTVQGGRPSSYEQYF. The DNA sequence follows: TGTGCCAGCACCGTACAGGGGGGCCGCCCTAGCTCCTACGAGCAGTACTTC.